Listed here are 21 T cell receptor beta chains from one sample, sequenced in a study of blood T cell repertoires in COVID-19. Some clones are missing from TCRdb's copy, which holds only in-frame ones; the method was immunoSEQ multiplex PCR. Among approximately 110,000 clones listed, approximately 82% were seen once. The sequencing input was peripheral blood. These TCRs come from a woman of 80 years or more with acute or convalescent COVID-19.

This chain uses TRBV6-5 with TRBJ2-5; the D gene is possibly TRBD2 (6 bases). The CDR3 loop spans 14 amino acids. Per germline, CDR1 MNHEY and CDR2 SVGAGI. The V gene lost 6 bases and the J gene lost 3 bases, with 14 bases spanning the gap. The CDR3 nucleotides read TGTGCCAGCAGCCAACGGGCGGGAAAAGAGACCCAGTACTTC. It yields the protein CASSQRAGKETQYF.

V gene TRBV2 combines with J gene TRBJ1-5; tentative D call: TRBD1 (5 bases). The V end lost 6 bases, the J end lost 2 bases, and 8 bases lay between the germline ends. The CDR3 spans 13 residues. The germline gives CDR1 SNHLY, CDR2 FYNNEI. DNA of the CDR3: TGTGCCAGCAGATGGGGGGGCAATCAGCCCCAGCATTTT. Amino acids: CASRWGGNQPQHF.

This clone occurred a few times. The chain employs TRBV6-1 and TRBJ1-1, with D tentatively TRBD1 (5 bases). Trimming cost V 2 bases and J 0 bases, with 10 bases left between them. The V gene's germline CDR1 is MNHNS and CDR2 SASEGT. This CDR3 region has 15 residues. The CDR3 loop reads CASSEQPGMNTEAFF. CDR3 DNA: TGTGCCAGCAGTGAACAGCCAGGGATGAACACTGAAGCTTTCTTT.

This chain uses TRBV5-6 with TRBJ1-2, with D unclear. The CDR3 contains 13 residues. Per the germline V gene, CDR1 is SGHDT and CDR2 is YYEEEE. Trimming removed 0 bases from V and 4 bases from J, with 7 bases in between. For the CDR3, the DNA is TGTGCCAGCAGCTTGGAAGCTGCCTATGGCTACACCTTC. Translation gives CASSLEAAYGYTF.

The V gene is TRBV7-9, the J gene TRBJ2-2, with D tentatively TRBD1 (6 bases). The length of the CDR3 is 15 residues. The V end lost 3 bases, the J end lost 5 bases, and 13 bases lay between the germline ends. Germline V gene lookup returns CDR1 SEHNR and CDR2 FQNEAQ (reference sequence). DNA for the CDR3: TGTGCCAGCAGCTTCGGCCAGGGGCGTACCGGGGAGCTGTTTTTT. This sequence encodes CASSFGQGRTGELFF.

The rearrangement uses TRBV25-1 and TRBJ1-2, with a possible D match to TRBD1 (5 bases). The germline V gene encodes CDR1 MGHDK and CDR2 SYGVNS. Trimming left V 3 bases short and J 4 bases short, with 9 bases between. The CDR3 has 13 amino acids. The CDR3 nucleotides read TGTGCCAGCAGTGACCAAGGGGCCTATGGCTACACCTTC. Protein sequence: CASSDQGAYGYTF.

CDR3 loop: CASSSLSGRARETQYF. The CDR3 DNA sequence: TGTGCCAGCAGCTCCCTTAGCGGGAGGGCCAGGGAGACCCAGTACTTC. The gene calls are TRBV5-4 and TRBJ2-5, with 11 bases fitting TRBD2. The trim removed 3 bases at V and 5 bases at J, leaving 9 bases unmatched. Germline V lookup: CDR1 SGHNT, CDR2 YYREEE (reference sequence). CDR3 size: 16 residues.

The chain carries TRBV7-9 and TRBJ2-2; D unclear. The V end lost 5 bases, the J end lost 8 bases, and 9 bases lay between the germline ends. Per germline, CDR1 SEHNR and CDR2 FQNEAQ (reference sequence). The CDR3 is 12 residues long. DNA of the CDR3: TGTGCCAGCAGCCTAAAGAGGGGGGAGCTGTTTTTT. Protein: CASSLKRGELFF.

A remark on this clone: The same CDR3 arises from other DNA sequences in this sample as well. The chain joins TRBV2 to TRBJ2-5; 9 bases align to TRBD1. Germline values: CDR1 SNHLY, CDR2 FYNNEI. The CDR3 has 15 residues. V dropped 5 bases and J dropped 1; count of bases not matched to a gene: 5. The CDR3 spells CASSSGTGIQETQYF. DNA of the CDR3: TGTGCCAGCAGTTCCGGGACAGGGATCCAAGAGACCCAGTACTTC.

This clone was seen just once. The DNA of the CDR3 is TGCGCCAGCAGCCAAGCTGCGGGACAGCTCCACTTT. This gives the protein CASSQAAGQLHF. The V and J genes are TRBV4-1 and TRBJ1-6, with 7 nucleotides matching TRBD1. Unmatched junction bases numbered 4, after V lost 1 base and J lost 16 bases. The germline CDR1 and CDR2 sequences are MGHRA and YSYEKL. The CDR3 has 12 residues.

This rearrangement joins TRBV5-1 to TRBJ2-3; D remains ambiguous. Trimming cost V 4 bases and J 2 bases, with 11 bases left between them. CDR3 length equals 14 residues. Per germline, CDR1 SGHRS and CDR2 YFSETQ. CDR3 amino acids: CASSDSIATDTQYF. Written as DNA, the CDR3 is TGCGCCAGCAGCGATTCCATAGCCACAGATACGCAGTATTTT.

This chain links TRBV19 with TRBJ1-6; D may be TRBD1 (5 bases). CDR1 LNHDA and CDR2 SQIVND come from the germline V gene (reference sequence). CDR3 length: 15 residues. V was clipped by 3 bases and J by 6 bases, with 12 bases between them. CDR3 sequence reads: CASSIGGRTNSPLHF. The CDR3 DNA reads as TGTGCCAGTAGTATCGGGGGACGGACTAATTCACCCCTCCACTTT.

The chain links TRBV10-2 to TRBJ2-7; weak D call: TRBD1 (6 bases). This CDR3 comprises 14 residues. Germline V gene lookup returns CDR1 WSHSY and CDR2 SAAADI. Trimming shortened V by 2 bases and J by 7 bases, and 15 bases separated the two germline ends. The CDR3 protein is CASSEPHRAREQYF. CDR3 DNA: TGCGCCAGCAGTGAGCCCCACAGGGCTAGGGAGCAGTACTTC.

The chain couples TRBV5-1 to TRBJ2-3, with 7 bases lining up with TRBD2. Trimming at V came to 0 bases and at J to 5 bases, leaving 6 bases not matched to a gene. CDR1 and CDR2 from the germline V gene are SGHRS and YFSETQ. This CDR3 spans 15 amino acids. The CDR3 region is CASSLVGEGQDTQYF. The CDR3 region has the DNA TGCGCCAGCAGCTTGGTGGGGGAGGGCCAAGATACGCAGTATTTT.

CDR3 residues: CASSPSRANYGYTF. CDR3 sequence (DNA): TGTGCCAGCTCACCATCCAGGGCTAACTATGGCTACACCTTC. The gene calls are TRBV18 and TRBJ1-2, with D possibly being TRBD1 (5 bases). The V gene's germline CDR1 is KGHSH and CDR2 LQKENI. The CDR3 covers 14 residues. V was pared by 2 bases and J by 0 bases, with 7 bases between.

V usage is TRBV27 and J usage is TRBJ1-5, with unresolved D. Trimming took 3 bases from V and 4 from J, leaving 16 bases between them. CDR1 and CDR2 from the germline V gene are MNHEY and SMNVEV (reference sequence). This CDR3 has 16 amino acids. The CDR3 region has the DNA TGTGCCAGCAGTTTGGGCACCCCCTTGGCAAATCAGCCCCAGCATTTT. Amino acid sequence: CASSLGTPLANQPQHF.

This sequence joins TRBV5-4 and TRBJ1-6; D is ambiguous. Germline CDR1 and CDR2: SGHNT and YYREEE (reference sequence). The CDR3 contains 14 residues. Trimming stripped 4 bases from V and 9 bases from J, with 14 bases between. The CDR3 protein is CASSIGFGSSPLHF. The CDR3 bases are TGTGCCAGCAGCATAGGGTTTGGGAGTTCACCCCTCCACTTT.

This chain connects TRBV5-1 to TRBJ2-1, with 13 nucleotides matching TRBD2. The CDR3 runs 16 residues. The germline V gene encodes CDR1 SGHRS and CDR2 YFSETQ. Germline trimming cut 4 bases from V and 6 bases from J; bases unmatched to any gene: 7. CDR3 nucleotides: TGCGCCAGCAGCCTCGGACTAGCGGGAGTGCTCAATGAGCAGTTCTTC. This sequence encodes CASSLGLAGVLNEQFF.

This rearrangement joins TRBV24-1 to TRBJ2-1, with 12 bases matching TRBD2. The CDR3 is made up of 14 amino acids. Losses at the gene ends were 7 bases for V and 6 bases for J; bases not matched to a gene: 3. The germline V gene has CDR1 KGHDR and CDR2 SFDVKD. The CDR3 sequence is CATRGTSGFNEQFF. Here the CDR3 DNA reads TGTGCCACCAGGGGGACTAGCGGGTTCAATGAGCAGTTCTTC.

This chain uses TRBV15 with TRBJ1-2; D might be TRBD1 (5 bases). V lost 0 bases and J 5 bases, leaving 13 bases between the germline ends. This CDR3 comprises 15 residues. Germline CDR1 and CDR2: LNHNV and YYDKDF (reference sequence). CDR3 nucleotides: TGTGCCACCAGCAGAGATGTAGGGGAAAGGTATGGCTACACCTTC. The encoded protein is CATSRDVGERYGYTF.

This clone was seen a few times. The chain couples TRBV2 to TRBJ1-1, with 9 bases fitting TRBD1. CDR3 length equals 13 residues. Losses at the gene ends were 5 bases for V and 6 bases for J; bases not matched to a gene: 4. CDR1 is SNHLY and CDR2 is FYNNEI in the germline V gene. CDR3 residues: CASSRDRESEAFF. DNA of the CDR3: TGTGCCAGCAGTAGGGACAGGGAATCTGAAGCTTTCTTT.